A single sample gave rise to the 2 T cell receptor beta chains below, sequenced in a study of blood T cells in healthy people across ages. Then a second PCR, running roughly 7 to 11 cycles, was carried out with a sample-barcoded 5' primer and a J-beta primer mix. TCRdb redid the calling of the 5' RACE reads with MiXCR, one entry per CDR3 protein. Of about 830,000 distinct CDR3 sequences in the sample, 60% to 80% were seen once. The sample consisted of blood. These TCRs come from a man younger than 45 in good health.

The chain is built from TRBV6-1 and TRBJ1-5; the D is unclear. CDR1 and CDR2 (germline): MNHNS, SASEGT. V lost 3 bases, J lost 0 bases, and 6 bases lay in between. This CDR3 has 14 amino acids. CDR3 sequence: CASSDMYSNQPQHF. CDR3 DNA: TGTGCCAGCAGTGATATGTATAGCAATCAGCCCCAGCATTTT.

V and J are TRBV6-2 or TRBV6-3 and TRBJ2-5; 7 bases map to TRBD2. The end of the DNA is better explained by TRBJ2-7, so the J call may be wrong. Germline V gene data show CDR1 as MNHEY and CDR2 as SVGEGT. This CDR3 contains 15 residues. The CDR3 DNA reads as TGTGCCAGCAGTGAGGGAGGCCCTAAGCGGGGCGAGCAGTACTTC. This encodes CASSEGGPKRGEQYF.